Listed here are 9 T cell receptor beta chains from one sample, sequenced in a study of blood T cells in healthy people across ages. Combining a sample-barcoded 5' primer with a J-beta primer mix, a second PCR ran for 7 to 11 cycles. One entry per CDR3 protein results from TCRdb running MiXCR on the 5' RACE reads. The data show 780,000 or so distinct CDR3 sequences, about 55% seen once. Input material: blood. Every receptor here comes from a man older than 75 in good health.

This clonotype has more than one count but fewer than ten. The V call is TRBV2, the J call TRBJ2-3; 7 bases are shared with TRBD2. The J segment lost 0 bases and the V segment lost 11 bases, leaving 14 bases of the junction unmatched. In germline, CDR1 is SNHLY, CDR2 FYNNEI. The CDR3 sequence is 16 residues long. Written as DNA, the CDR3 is TGTGCCTCCTCCCCCCAAGCGGGGCTAAGCACAGATACGCAGTATTTT. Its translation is CASSPQAGLSTDTQYF.

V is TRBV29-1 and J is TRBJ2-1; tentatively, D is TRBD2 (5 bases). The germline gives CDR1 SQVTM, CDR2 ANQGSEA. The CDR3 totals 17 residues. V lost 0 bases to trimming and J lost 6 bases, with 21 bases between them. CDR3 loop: CSVEDGGASGRRNEQFF. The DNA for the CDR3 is TGCAGCGTTGAAGATGGAGGCGCCAGTGGACGCCGCAATGAGCAGTTCTTC.

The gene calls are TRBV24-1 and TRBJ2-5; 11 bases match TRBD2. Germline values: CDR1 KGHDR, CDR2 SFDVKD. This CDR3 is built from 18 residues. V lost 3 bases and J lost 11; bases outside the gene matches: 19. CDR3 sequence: CATSDPPQLAGEYNEQYF. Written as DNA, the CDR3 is TGTGCCACCAGTGATCCACCCCAACTAGCGGGAGAGTACAATGAGCAGTACTTC.

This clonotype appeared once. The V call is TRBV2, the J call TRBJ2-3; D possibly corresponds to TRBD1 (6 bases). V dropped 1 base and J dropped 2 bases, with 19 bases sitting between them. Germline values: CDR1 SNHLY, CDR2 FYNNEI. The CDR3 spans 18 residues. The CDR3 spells CASSEERLTGSNTDTQYF. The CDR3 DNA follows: TGTGCCAGCAGTGAAGAGCGTTTGACAGGTTCGAACACAGATACGCAGTATTTT.

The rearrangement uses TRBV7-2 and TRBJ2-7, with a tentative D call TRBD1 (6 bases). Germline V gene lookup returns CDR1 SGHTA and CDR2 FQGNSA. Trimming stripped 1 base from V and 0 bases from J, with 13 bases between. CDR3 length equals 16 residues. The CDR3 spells CASSLGSTGTSYEQYF. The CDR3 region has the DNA TGTGCCAGCAGCTTAGGGTCAACAGGGACCTCCTACGAGCAGTACTTC.

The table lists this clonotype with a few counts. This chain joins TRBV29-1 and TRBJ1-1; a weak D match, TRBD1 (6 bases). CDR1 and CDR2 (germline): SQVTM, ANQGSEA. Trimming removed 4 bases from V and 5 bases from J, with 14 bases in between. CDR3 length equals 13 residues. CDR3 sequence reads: CSVGDQGWTEAFF. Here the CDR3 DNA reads TGCAGCGTTGGGGACCAGGGGTGGACTGAAGCTTTCTTT.

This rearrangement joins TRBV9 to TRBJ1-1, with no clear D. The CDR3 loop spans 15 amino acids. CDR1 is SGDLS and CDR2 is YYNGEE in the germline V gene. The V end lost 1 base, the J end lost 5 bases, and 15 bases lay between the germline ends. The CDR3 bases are TGTGCCAGCAGCGTACGAAACCTAATGGGAACTGAAGCTTTCTTT. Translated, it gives CASSVRNLMGTEAFF.

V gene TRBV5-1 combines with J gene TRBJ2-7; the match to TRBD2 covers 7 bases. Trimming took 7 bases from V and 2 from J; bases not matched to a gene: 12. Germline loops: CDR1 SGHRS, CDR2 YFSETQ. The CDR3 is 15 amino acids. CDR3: CASRPGRGVTYEQYF. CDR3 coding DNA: TGCGCCAGCCGCCCGGGTCGGGGGGTCACCTACGAGCAGTACTTC.

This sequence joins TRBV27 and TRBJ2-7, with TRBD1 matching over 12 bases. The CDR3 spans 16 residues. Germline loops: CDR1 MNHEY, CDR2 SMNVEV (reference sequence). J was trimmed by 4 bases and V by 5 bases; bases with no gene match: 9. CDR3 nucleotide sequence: TGTGCCAGCAGTCCCTGGGGGGACAGGGGGCGGTACGAGCAGTACTTC. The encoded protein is CASSPWGDRGRYEQYF.